These 23 T cell receptor beta chains originate from one sample sequenced in a study of neurological immune-mediated disorders (dated by TCRdb to between 2018 and 2020). Libraries were constructed by 5' RACE. TCRdb names Illumina HiSeq 2500 as the instrument used. The public reads were run again by TCRdb, first through fastp at Q25 and then through MiXCR, and only productive beta chains were kept. Rows are combined by CDR3 protein, so each entry shows the most common genes and DNA. The sample contains tens of thousands of distinct CDR3 sequences, roughly 4.4% of them found a single time. Jointly, the top ten make up just over 5.5% of the sample. Sequenced material: PBMCs. The receptor source for this set is a woman in her fifties or sixties with multiple sclerosis.

The table lists this clonotype with many counts. The gene calls are TRBV7-9 and TRBJ2-3, with 7 nucleotides matching TRBD1. The length of the CDR3 is 15 residues. CDR1 SEHNR and CDR2 FQNEAQ come from the germline V gene (reference sequence). V lost 4 bases, J lost 2 bases, and 6 bases stayed unmatched. CDR3 loop: CASSSSGTATDTQYF. CDR3 nucleotides: TGTGCCAGCAGCTCATCCGGGACAGCCACAGATACGCAGTATTTT. Full variable domain (missing parts from reference TRBV7-9 and TRBJ2-3): DTGVSQNPRHKITKRGQNVTFRCDPISEHNRLYWYRQTLGQGPEFLTYFQNEAQLEKSRLLSDRFSAERPKGSFSTLEIQRTEQGDSAMYLCASSSSGTATDTQYFGPGTRLTVL.

Many counts were recorded for this clonotype. This chain joins TRBV12-3 or TRBV12-4 and TRBJ1-1, with D possibly being TRBD1 (6 bases). CDR3 length equals 13 residues. V was pared by 9 bases and J by 4 bases, with 15 bases between. CDR3 DNA sequence: TGTGCCAGTTCTATAGGGGGAATCACTGAAGCTTTCTTT. Translating it yields CASSIGGITEAFF.

This clonotype was observed at least ten times. The J gene is TRBJ1-4, the V gene TRBV24-1, with D perhaps matching TRBD1 (6 bases). Per germline, CDR1 KGHDR and CDR2 SFDVKD. V was cut by 5 bases and J by 8 bases, with 14 bases left in between. This CDR3 has 14 residues. The CDR3 reads CATSGGQTGEKLFF. The CDR3 DNA is TGTGCCACCAGTGGGGGCCAGACAGGCGAAAAACTGTTTTTT.

This clonotype has ten or more counts. This rearrangement joins TRBV20-1 to TRBJ2-6; maybe TRBD2 (6 bases). Trimming removed 4 bases at V and 1 base at J, with 8 bases between. The CDR3 length is 14 residues. Per the germline V gene, CDR1 is DFQATT and CDR2 is SNEGSKA (reference sequence). CDR3 sequence: CSAIAASGANVLTF. The CDR3 coding sequence is TGCAGTGCTATAGCGGCTTCTGGGGCCAACGTCCTGACTTTC.

This clonotype was observed at least ten times. In DNA form, the CDR3 reads TGCGCCAGCAGCCACGGGACACTGAGAGAGACCCAGTACTTC. Translation: CASSHGTLRETQYF. V is TRBV5-1 and J is TRBJ2-5, with D possibly being TRBD1 (6 bases). This CDR3 region has 14 residues. The V and J ends lost 4 bases and 4 bases respectively, with 14 bases between them. Looked up from germline, CDR1 is SGHRS and CDR2 is YFSETQ.

The chain uses TRBV3-2 and TRBJ2-3; the tabulated D call, TRBD2, remains unverified against the DNA. TRBV3-2 is recorded as a pseudogene. There are 14 residues in the CDR3. In DNA, the CDR3 is TGTGCCAGCAGCCAGCATGCGGGCCCGAGAGGGCAGTATTTT. As protein: CASSQHAGPRGQYF.

This clonotype was observed at least ten times. This sequence joins TRBV10-3 and TRBJ2-1; 11 bases agree with TRBD2. The germline CDR1 and CDR2 sequences are ENHRY and SYGVKD. After removal of 11 bases from V and 4 bases from J, the junction contained 7 bases not matched to a gene. This CDR3 has 14 amino acids. CDR3 loop: CASAGLADYNEQFF. In DNA, the CDR3 is TGTGCCTCAGCGGGACTAGCGGATTACAATGAGCAGTTCTTC.

This clonotype was seen at least ten times. This chain links TRBV6-5 with TRBJ1-1; 7 bases line up with TRBD1. CDR3 size: 12 residues. CDR1 and CDR2 (germline): MNHEY, SVGAGI. V gave up 4 bases and J gave up 6 bases; unmatched junction bases: 2. The CDR3 nucleotides are TGTGCCAGCAGTTCTGGGACAGCTGAAGCTTTCTTT. Its protein product is CASSSGTAEAFF.

The table lists this clonotype with many counts. This chain connects TRBV6-6 to TRBJ1-2, with D perhaps matching TRBD1 (6 bases). The CDR3 runs 11 residues. With 5 bases removed from V and 6 bases from J, the gap between germline ends came to 7 bases. Per germline, CDR1 MNHNY and CDR2 SVGAGI (reference sequence). For the CDR3, the DNA is TGTGCCAGCAGTCCAGGGGATGGCTACACCTTC. Translation: CASSPGDGYTF.

This clonotype was found many times. The V and J genes are TRBV6-5 and TRBJ1-1, with D uncertain. V was shortened by 3 bases and J by 4 bases, with 9 bases between the two germline ends. From germline, CDR1 is MNHEY and CDR2 SVGAGI. CDR3 length: 13 residues. CDR3 DNA: TGTGCCAGCAGTTATGCCCGTGGCACTGAAGCTTTCTTT. Translated, it gives CASSYARGTEAFF.

V and J are TRBV11-2 and TRBJ2-7; 8 positions match TRBD1. V lost 5 bases, J lost 2 bases, and 5 bases stayed unmatched. The CDR3 contains 14 residues. Germline V gene data show CDR1 as SGHAT and CDR2 as FQNNGV. The CDR3 DNA is TGTGCCAGCAGCGCGACACAGGGGGCCTACGAGCAGTACGTC. Translated: CASSATQGAYEQYV.

In its sample, this clonotype was seen a few times. This rearrangement joins TRBV20-1 to TRBJ2-3; D is unclear. This CDR3 has 14 residues. V was trimmed by 2 bases and J by 6 bases, leaving 15 bases between them. The germline V gene has CDR1 DFQATT and CDR2 SNEGSKA (reference sequence). CDR3 region: CSARTTAGMDTQYF. The DNA for the CDR3 is TGCAGTGCTAGAACGACCGCTGGAATGGATACGCAGTATTTT.

Ten or more counts support this clonotype. The chain recombines TRBV4-1 with TRBJ1-1; 8 nucleotides agree with TRBD1. Germline loops: CDR1 MGHRA, CDR2 YSYEKL. Trimming at V came to 0 bases and at J to 8 bases, leaving 2 bases not matched to a gene. The CDR3 extends over 13 amino acids. In DNA form, the CDR3 reads TGCGCCAGCAGCCAAGAGAACAGGGGGGAAGCTTTCTTT. Protein product: CASSQENRGEAFF.

This clonotype was picked up a small number of times. One end of the junction fails to match germline, which may point to a read error. The genes are TRBV5-1 and TRBJ1-6, with 8 bases aligning to TRBD1. This CDR3 is 15 amino acids long. The germline gives CDR1 SGHRS, CDR2 YFSETQ. CDR3 sequence reads: CASSQSTGENSPLNF. Written as DNA, the CDR3 is TGCGCCAGCAGCCAATCGACAGGGGAAAATTCACCCCTCAACTTT.

Ten or more counts support this clonotype. The chain combines TRBV5-1 with TRBJ2-2; 7 bases fit TRBD1. This CDR3 contains 16 residues. J was trimmed by 1 base and V by 4 bases; bases with no gene match: 7. CDR1 and CDR2 from the germline V gene are SGHRS and YFSETQ. Written as DNA, the CDR3 is TGCGCCAGCAGCCCCCCGGGGACAGAGAACACCGGGGAGCTGTTTTTT. Translated, it gives CASSPPGTENTGELFF.

CDR3 nucleotide sequence: TGTGCCATCAGCCCGGGACAGGCCAACTATGGCTACACCTTC. Encoded protein: CAISPGQANYGYTF. The chain recombines TRBV10-3 with TRBJ1-2; 8 bases fit TRBD1. Germline assignment: CDR1 ENHRY and CDR2 SYGVKD. There are 14 residues in the CDR3. Trimming at V came to 6 bases and at J to 2 bases, leaving 5 bases not matched to a gene.

Many counts were recorded for this clonotype. For the CDR3, the DNA is TGTGCCAGCGCGTTGGGGGCTAACTCCTACGAGCAGTACGTC. Its translation: CASALGANSYEQYV. The chain combines TRBV27 with TRBJ2-7, with D possibly TRBD1 on 6 matching bases. V lost 8 bases and J lost 0, with 14 bases in between. The germline V gene encodes CDR1 MNHEY and CDR2 SMNVEV (reference sequence). The CDR3 loop spans 14 amino acids.

This clonotype came up many times. This sequence joins TRBV5-1 and TRBJ1-1; 8 bases map to TRBD1. Germline V lookup: CDR1 SGHRS, CDR2 YFSETQ. Losses at the gene ends were 4 bases for V and 4 bases for J; bases not matched to a gene: 3. CDR3 length: 13 amino acids. CDR3 sequence reads: CASSLTGVTEAFF. The CDR3 DNA follows: TGCGCCAGCAGCCTGACAGGGGTCACTGAAGCTTTCTTT.

By share, this clonotype counts as medium-sized. The chain recombines TRBV10-2 with TRBJ2-3; possible D gene TRBD2, 6 bases. The CDR3 totals 14 residues. The ends were cut back, 5 bases at V and 3 bases at J, with 12 bases in the middle. Germline V lookup: CDR1 WSHSY, CDR2 SAAADI. This chain's CDR3 is CASSSGVVTDTQYF. The DNA of the CDR3 is TGCGCCAGCAGTTCGGGAGTGGTAACAGATACGCAGTATTTT.

This clonotype has ten or more counts. The gene calls are TRBV5-1 and TRBJ1-4; a weak D match, TRBD1 (6 bases). The germline gives CDR1 SGHRS, CDR2 YFSETQ. Between the trimmed V and J ends, which lost 1 base and 7 bases, there was a span of 11 bases. The CDR3 sequence is 14 residues long. The DNA of the CDR3 is TGCGCCAGCAGCTTGACGGCAGGGGTTGAAAAACTGTTTTTT. The encoded protein is CASSLTAGVEKLFF.

Many counts were recorded for this clonotype. The chain links TRBV29-1 to TRBJ2-2; D is perhaps TRBD2 (5 bases). Germline loops: CDR1 SQVTM, CDR2 ANQGSEA. CDR3 length: 14 amino acids. The V end lost 4 bases, the J end lost 3 bases, and 12 bases lay between the germline ends. CDR3 in amino acids: CSVVTSGHTGELFF. DNA of the CDR3: TGCAGCGTTGTAACCAGCGGTCACACCGGGGAGCTGTTTTTT.

This clonotype was recorded many times. The CDR3 loop reads CSVERAGAYTDTQYF. In nucleotides, the CDR3 is TGCAGCGTTGAAAGGGCAGGGGCTTACACAGATACGCAGTATTTT. The V call is TRBV29-1, the J call TRBJ2-3, with a possible D match to TRBD1 (6 bases). The germline gives CDR1 SQVTM, CDR2 ANQGSEA. The CDR3 totals 15 residues. Trimming removed 2 bases at V and 2 bases at J, with 14 bases between.

This clonotype has just a few counts. The chain has TRBV19 and TRBJ1-5; perhaps TRBD1 as D (6 bases). The length of the CDR3 is 16 residues. Trimming left V 2 bases short and J 6 bases short, with 17 bases between. The germline V gene has CDR1 LNHDA and CDR2 SQIVND (reference sequence). CDR3 protein: CASSIRRQARFQPQHF. DNA of the CDR3: TGTGCCAGTAGTATACGAAGACAGGCCCGTTTTCAGCCCCAGCATTTT.